The 5 T cell receptor beta chains given below trace back to one sample, sequenced in a study of early stage breast cancer tumors. The protocol was immunoSEQ multiplex PCR, while the TCRdb copy is restricted to in-frame clones and leaves out a portion. This sample has roughly 56,000 clones; 70% to 80% occur once, and the top ten carry 3% to 3.5%. What was sequenced was blood. These receptor sequences come from a person in their thirties with breast cancer.

The CDR3 region is CASSSRDRGETQYF. Here the CDR3 DNA reads TGCGCCAGCAGCTCCCGGGACAGAGGGGAGACCCAGTACTTC. This chain joins TRBV5-1 and TRBJ2-5; 7 bases agree with TRBD1. Germline V gene lookup returns CDR1 SGHRS and CDR2 YFSETQ. The V and J ends lost 3 bases and 5 bases, in that order; junction bases with no gene match: 7. The CDR3 runs to 14 residues.

This sequence joins TRBV6-5 and TRBJ1-4; D remains unclear. This CDR3 has 16 amino acids. Germline V gene sequence: CDR1 MNHEY, CDR2 SVGAGI. Trimming cost V 1 base and J 0 bases, with 9 bases left between them. In DNA, the CDR3 is TGTGCCAGCAGTTACTATGTTCCACCAACTAATGAAAAACTGTTTTTT. Translated, it gives CASSYYVPPTNEKLFF.

The gene calls are TRBV9 and TRBJ2-5; 7 bases line up with TRBD2. The length of the CDR3 is 16 residues. CDR1 is SGDLS, CDR2 YYNGEE, per germline. V trimming: 0 bases; J trimming: 5 bases; junction bases outside the gene matches: 10. CDR3 sequence (DNA): TGTGCCAGCAGCGTAGGCGCCGGCGGGAGCGGGGAGACCCAGTACTTC. Residues: CASSVGAGGSGETQYF.

The V gene is TRBV20-1, the J gene TRBJ1-2; no clear D gene. CDR3 length: 11 amino acids. Trimming left V 5 bases short and J 7 bases short, with 11 bases between. In germline, CDR1 is DFQATT, CDR2 SNEGSKA (reference sequence). This CDR3 is CSAGGLTGYTF. The CDR3, as DNA: TGCAGTGCTGGAGGACTGACTGGCTACACCTTC.

This clone has a handful of counts. The V gene is TRBV7-3, the J gene TRBJ2-7; 7 positions agree with TRBD2. The CDR3 sequence is 13 residues long. Trimming removed 6 bases from V and 1 base from J; junction bases left unmatched: 3. CDR1 and CDR2 (germline): SGHTA, FQGTGA. CDR3 region: CASRAGESYEQYF. The CDR3 nucleotides read TGTGCCAGCAGGGCGGGAGAATCCTACGAGCAGTACTTC.